The 8 T cell receptor beta chains below were found in one sample sequenced in a study of cytomegalovirus exposure and HLA in healthy donors. A multiplex PCR was run with 60 Vbeta primers and 13 Jbeta primers. The assay was immunoSEQ multiplex PCR, and TCRdb's table has in-frame clones only and misses some. The sample holds about 160,000 clones, roughly 84% seen once. Sequenced: PBMCs. These receptors originate from a boy between 2 and 10 years old in good health and CMV-seronegative.

The genes are TRBV4-1 and TRBJ1-6; no definite D call. V was shortened by 1 base and J by 9 bases, with 7 bases between the two germline ends. This CDR3 is 13 amino acids long. Germline V gene sequence: CDR1 MGHRA, CDR2 YSYEKL. The CDR3, as DNA: TGCGCCAGCAGCCAAGTCCCTTCTTCACCCCTCCACTTT. It translates to CASSQVPSSPLHF.

The rearrangement links TRBV5-1 to TRBJ1-2, with 7 bases matching TRBD1. The CDR3 extends over 14 amino acids. The V gene's germline CDR1 is SGHRS and CDR2 YFSETQ. With 4 bases clipped from V and 0 bases from J, the junction kept 3 bases outside the gene matches. CDR3 residues: CASSVGTANYGYTF. The CDR3 DNA is TGCGCCAGCAGCGTAGGGACAGCTAACTATGGCTACACCTTC.

The V and J genes are TRBV5-1 and TRBJ2-3; 11 bases align to TRBD2. V trimming: 3 bases; J trimming: 4 bases; junction bases outside the gene matches: 4. Germline lookup yields CDR1 SGHRS and CDR2 YFSETQ. This CDR3 comprises 15 residues. The CDR3 region is CASSSGTSGSDTQYF. The CDR3 region has the DNA TGCGCCAGCAGCTCTGGGACTAGCGGATCAGATACGCAGTATTTT.

The chain has TRBV5-4 and TRBJ2-7; D might be TRBD1 (5 bases). This CDR3 spans 13 amino acids. Germline values: CDR1 SGHNT, CDR2 YYREEE (reference sequence). V was pared by 4 bases and J by 6 bases, with 14 bases between. As DNA, the CDR3 is TGTGCCAGCAGCCCTAGGGGCCTGGGCGAGCAGTACTTC. This gives the protein CASSPRGLGEQYF.

The chain is built from TRBV4-2 and TRBJ2-3, with 14 nucleotides matching TRBD2. V was clipped by 3 bases and J by 4 bases; unmatched bases: 9. The CDR3 spans 18 residues. Germline lookup yields CDR1 LGHNA and CDR2 YNFKEQ. CDR3 sequence reads: CASSQGTSGSFTADTQYF. The CDR3 nucleotides read TGTGCCAGCAGCCAGGGGACTAGCGGGAGTTTCACCGCAGATACGCAGTATTTT.

The V and J genes are TRBV18 and TRBJ2-7; TRBD2 matches 9 bases. The CDR3 loop spans 17 amino acids. Unmatched junction bases numbered 11, after V lost 3 bases and J lost 2 bases. CDR1 KGHSH and CDR2 LQKENI come from the germline V gene. Here the CDR3 DNA reads TGTGCCAGCTCACCGATTAGCGGGAGTTCCCTCACCTACGAGCAGTACTTC. Amino acid sequence: CASSPISGSSLTYEQYF.

The chain employs TRBV29-1 and TRBJ2-1, with 9 bases lining up with TRBD1. This CDR3 spans 14 amino acids. The V gene's germline CDR1 is SQVTM and CDR2 ANQGSEA. The V segment lost 5 bases and the J segment 4 bases; nucleotides outside the gene matches: 6. The CDR3 DNA reads as TGCAGCGTTTTCGGACAGGGGAGATACAATGAGCAGTTCTTC. It codes for CSVFGQGRYNEQFF.

This sequence joins TRBV5-1 and TRBJ1-1; 7 nucleotides line up with TRBD1. V shed 2 bases, J shed 3 bases, and the junction held 7 bases outside the gene matches. The CDR3 spans 15 residues. Looked up from germline, CDR1 is SGHRS and CDR2 is YFSETQ. The CDR3 is CASSFGGQKDTEAFF. Written as DNA, the CDR3 is TGCGCCAGCAGCTTCGGGGGACAGAAGGACACTGAAGCTTTCTTT.